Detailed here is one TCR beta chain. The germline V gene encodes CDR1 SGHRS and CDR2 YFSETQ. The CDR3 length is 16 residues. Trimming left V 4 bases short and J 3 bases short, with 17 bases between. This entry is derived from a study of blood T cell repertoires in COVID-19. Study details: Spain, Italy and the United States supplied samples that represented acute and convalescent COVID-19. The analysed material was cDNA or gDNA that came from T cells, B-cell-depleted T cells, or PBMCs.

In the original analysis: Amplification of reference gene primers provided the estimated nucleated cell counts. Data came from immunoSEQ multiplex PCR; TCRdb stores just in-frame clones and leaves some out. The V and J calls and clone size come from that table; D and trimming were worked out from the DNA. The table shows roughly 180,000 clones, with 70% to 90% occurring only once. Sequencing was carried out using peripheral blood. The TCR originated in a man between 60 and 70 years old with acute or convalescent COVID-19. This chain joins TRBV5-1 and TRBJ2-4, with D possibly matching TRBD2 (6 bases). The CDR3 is CASSMGGGVDKNIQYF. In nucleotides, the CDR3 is TGCGCCAGCAGCATGGGAGGAGGGGTGGACAAAAACATTCAGTACTTC.